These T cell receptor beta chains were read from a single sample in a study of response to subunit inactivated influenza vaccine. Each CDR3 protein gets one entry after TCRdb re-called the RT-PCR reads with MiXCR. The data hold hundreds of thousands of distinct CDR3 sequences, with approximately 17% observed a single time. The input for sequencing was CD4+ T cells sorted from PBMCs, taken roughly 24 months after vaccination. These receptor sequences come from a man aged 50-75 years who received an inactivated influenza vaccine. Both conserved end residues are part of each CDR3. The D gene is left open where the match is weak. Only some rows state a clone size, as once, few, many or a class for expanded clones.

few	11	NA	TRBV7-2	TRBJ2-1	TGTGCCAGCAGCTCCACCCTTGAGCAGTTCTTC	CASSSTLEQFF
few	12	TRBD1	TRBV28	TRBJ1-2	TGTGCCAGCGGGGGACAGGACTATGGCTACACCTTC	CASGGQDYGYTF
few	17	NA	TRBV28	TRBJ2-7	TGTGCCAGCACCTTATTCCCCGGGCAGCGACACTCCTACGAGCAGTACTTC	CASTLFPGQRHSYEQYF
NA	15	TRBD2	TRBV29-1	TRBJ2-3	TGCAGCGTTGTCGATCCGGGAGGGAGCACAGATACGCAGTATTTT	CSVVDPGGSTDTQYF
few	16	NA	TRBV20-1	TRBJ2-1	TGCAGTGCTAGAGAGGAGCTGGTCACCTCCTACAATGAGCAGTTCTTC	CSAREELVTSYNEQFF
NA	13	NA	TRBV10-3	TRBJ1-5	TGTGCCATCAGTGGGGGAACTAATCAGCCCCAGCATTTT	CAISGGTNQPQHF
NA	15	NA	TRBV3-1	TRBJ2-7	TGTGCCAGCAGCAACCTCCGGGACACTTCCTACGAGCAGTACTTC	CASSNLRDTSYEQYF
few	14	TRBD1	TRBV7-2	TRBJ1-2	TGTGCCAGCAGCCCACAGGGACAGCTTTATGGCTACACCTTC	CASSPQGQLYGYTF
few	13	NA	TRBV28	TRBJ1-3	TGTGCCAGCAGCTGGGGCAGGGTTGACACCATATATTTT	CASSWGRVDTIYF
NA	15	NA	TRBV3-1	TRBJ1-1	TGTGCCAGCAGCCGGGAGAGGACGGCGGGGGCTGAAGCTTTCTTT	CASSRERTAGAEAFF
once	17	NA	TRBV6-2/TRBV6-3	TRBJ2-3	TGTGCCAGCAATTATGCTAAGGGGGTCCTTGGCACAGATACGCAGTATTTT	CASNYAKGVLGTDTQYF
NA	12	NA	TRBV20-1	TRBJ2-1	TGCAGTGCTAGTGAACGGCCGATCGAGCAGTTCTTC	CSASERPIEQFF
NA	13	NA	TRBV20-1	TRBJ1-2	TGCAGTGCTAGGGGGGGATCTAACTATGGCTACACCTTC	CSARGGSNYGYTF
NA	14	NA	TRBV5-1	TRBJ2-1	TGCGCCAGCAGCTTGTCTAGCGAGTACAATGAGCAGTTCTTC	CASSLSSEYNEQFF
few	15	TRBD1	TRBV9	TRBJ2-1	TGTGCCAGCAGCGCCTACGGACAGGGGGCTAATGAGCAGTTCTTC	CASSAYGQGANEQFF
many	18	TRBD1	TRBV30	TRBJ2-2	TGTGCCTGGAGTCCCTTTGGGGTGAGGGGGCGGAACACCGGGGAGCTGTTTTTT	CAWSPFGVRGRNTGELFF